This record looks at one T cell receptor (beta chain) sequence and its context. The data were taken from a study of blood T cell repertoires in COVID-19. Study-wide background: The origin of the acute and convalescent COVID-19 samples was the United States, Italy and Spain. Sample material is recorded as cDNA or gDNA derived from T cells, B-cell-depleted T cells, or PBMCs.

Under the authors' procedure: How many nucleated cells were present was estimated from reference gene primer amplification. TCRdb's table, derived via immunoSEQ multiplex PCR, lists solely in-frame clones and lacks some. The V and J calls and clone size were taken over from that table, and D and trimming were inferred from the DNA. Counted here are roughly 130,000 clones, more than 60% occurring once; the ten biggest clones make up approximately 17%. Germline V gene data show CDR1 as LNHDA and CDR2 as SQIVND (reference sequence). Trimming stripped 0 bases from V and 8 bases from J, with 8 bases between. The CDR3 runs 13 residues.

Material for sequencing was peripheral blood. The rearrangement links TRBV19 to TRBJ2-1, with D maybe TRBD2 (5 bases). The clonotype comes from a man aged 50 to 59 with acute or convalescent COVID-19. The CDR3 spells CASSIDGVDEQFF. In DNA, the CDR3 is TGTGCCAGTAGTATAGACGGGGTGGATGAGCAGTTCTTC.